A selection of T cell receptor beta chains follows, all from one sample in a study of blood T cell repertoires in COVID-19. Here immunoSEQ multiplex PCR was the method, and the copy in TCRdb shows in-frame clones only, minus some. The repertoire includes roughly 230,000 clones, approximately 80% of them detected once, and around 6.4% sits in the top ten. Sample: peripheral blood. The source is a woman aged 60-75 years with active or convalescent COVID-19. The CDR3 runs from the conserved cysteine through the conserved F or W. A D gene is named only where the DNA matches it firmly. A row's size may be missing; if present it is once, few, many or a size class.

cdr3_nt cdr3_aa clone_size j_call v_call d_call cdr3_length
TGTGCCAGCAGCTCTGTAAGGGGTCGGACTGAAGCTTTCTTT CASSSVRGRTEAFF - TRBJ1-1 TRBV5-8 - 14
TGTGCCAGCAGCTTACGTTCAGGGCTGGCCTCACCCCTCCACTTT CASSLRSGLASPLHF few TRBJ1-6 TRBV7-2 - 15
TGTGCCAGCAGCTATAGGGGGACAGGCCTATACTTC CASSYRGTGLYF - TRBJ2-5 TRBV11-2 TRBD1 12
TGTGCCAGCGGTAGCGGGGGGTCCCCCGGGGAGCTGTTTTTT CASGSGGSPGELFF - TRBJ2-2 TRBV2 TRBD2 14
TGTGCCAGCAGCCGGCTCGGGACAGTTGCCTCTGGGGCCAACGTCCTGACTTTC CASSRLGTVASGANVLTF - TRBJ2-6 TRBV5-6 TRBD1 18
TGTGCCAGCAGCTCACAAGGCGGGACTAGGGGAAATGAGCAGTTCTTC CASSSQGGTRGNEQFF - TRBJ2-1 TRBV7-3 TRBD2 16
TGCAGCGTGGGTACGGGGGATGGAAACACCATATATTTT CSVGTGDGNTIYF - TRBJ1-3 TRBV29-1 - 13
TGTGCCAGTTCGAGGGTTCGCGCCTACGAGCAGTACTTC CASSRVRAYEQYF - TRBJ2-7 TRBV12-3/TRBV12-4 - 13
TGTGCCAGCACTGCAAGGAGGCTGGGCAATCAGCCCCAGCATTTT CASTARRLGNQPQHF - TRBJ1-5 TRBV5-6 - 15
TGTGCCAACTCGGGGTCCTACGAGCAGTACTTC CANSGSYEQYF once TRBJ2-7 TRBV4-2 - 11
TGTGCCAGCAGCTCCGGACTACAATCGGATGAGCAGTTCTTC CASSSGLQSDEQFF - TRBJ2-1 TRBV7-2 - 14
TGTGCCAGCAGCTACATAGCGGGAGGCTCCTACAATGAGCAGTTCTTC CASSYIAGGSYNEQFF - TRBJ2-1 TRBV7-3 TRBD2 16
TGTGCCACCAGCAAAGCCGGGACAGGTGTAGGCTACACCTTC CATSKAGTGVGYTF - TRBJ1-2 TRBV15 TRBD1 14
TGTGCCAGCAGTAAAATAGGACAGGAGATTTGGGTGCAGGGTGGCTACACCTTC CASSKIGQEIWVQGGYTF - TRBJ1-2 TRBV2 TRBD1 18
TGTGCCAGCAGCTTCACAATTAGCGGGAGACGTACAGATACGCAGTATTTT CASSFTISGRRTDTQYF few TRBJ2-3 TRBV11-2 TRBD2 17
TGTGCCAGCAGCTTAGACCCCAGGGGCGCACACACTGAAGCTTTCTTT CASSLDPRGAHTEAFF - TRBJ1-1 TRBV11-2 - 16
TGTGCCAGCAGTTACTCGAAATCAAGCGGGTCTTACTTC CASSYSKSSGSYF - TRBJ2-7 TRBV6-2/TRBV6-3 - 13
TGTGCCGTCAACAGGGGGGATGAGCAGTTCTTC CAVNRGDEQFF - TRBJ2-1 TRBV10-3 TRBD1 11
TGCGCCAGCAGGCGGGACAGTTACAATGAGCAGTTCTTC CASRRDSYNEQFF - TRBJ2-1 TRBV5-1 - 13
TGTGCCAGCTCACCTCAACAGGGCGATCAGTACTTC CASSPQQGDQYF - TRBJ2-7 TRBV18 - 12
TGTGCCAGCTCCTTGGGAGGGGAGGCTGGCTACACCTTC CASSLGGEAGYTF - TRBJ1-2 TRBV7-9 - 13
TGTGCCAGCAGTTTAGGAGGGATCGAGCAGTACTTC CASSLGGIEQYF few TRBJ2-7 TRBV12-3/TRBV12-4 - 12
TGTGCCAGCGAGGCACAGGGCTCTGGAAACACCATATATTTT CASEAQGSGNTIYF - TRBJ1-3 TRBV28 - 14
TGTGCCAGCAGTTCCACTCCTAGCGGGAGATCCTACGAGCAGTACTTC CASSSTPSGRSYEQYF - TRBJ2-7 TRBV6-6 TRBD2 16
TGTGCCAGCAGTTTCGGTCAGGGGTCTGGCTACACCTTC CASSFGQGSGYTF many TRBJ1-2 TRBV27 - 13
TGTGCCAGTAGTATGGGGACTAGCGGCTACAATGAGCAGTTCTTC CASSMGTSGYNEQFF - TRBJ2-1 TRBV19 TRBD2 15
TGTGCCAGCAGCCTAGGGAGGGATGGGAATACGCAGTATTTT CASSLGRDGNTQYF - TRBJ2-3 TRBV4-2 TRBD2 14
TGTGCCAGCAGTTTATCCCCCCGGTTAGCAGCTTGGTATTTT CASSLSPRLAAWYF - TRBJ2-3 TRBV27 - 14
TGTGCCAGCTCACCTTGGGACAGCGGAAACACCATATATTTT CASSPWDSGNTIYF - TRBJ1-3 TRBV18 TRBD1 14
TGTGCCAGCAACCTCGGGGGAGCTGGAAACACCATATATTTT CASNLGGAGNTIYF - TRBJ1-3 TRBV7-8 - 14
TGTGCCACTCGACTTAGCGGGGGGGCAGATACGCAGTATTTT CATRLSGGADTQYF - TRBJ2-3 TRBV15 TRBD2 14
TGCGCCAGCGTGGGGGAGGTGCGCGAGACCCAGTACTTC CASVGEVRETQYF - TRBJ2-5 TRBV5-1 - 13
TGTGCCAGCAGCTTAGGTATCGGGGGGGGTTACAATGAGCAGTTCTTC CASSLGIGGGYNEQFF - TRBJ2-1 TRBV11-3 TRBD2 16
TGTGCCAGCAGCCAAGAGGCCCCCACAGATACGCAGTATTTT CASSQEAPTDTQYF - TRBJ2-3 TRBV4-2 - 14
TGTGCCAGTAGTATTGGGGACACGGGGACTGAAGCTTTCTTT CASSIGDTGTEAFF - TRBJ1-1 TRBV19 - 14
TGTGCCAGCAGTTCCCTAGCGGGGGTAGAGACCCAGTACTTC CASSSLAGVETQYF - TRBJ2-5 TRBV28 TRBD2 14
TGCGCCAGCACCCCGGGGGGCGGCGGCACAGATACGCAGTATTTT CASTPGGGGTDTQYF few TRBJ2-3 TRBV5-1 - 15
TGTGCCGGAAACAGGGGTCCAGGCACTGAAGCTTTCTTT CAGNRGPGTEAFF - TRBJ1-1 TRBV30 TRBD1 13
TGTGCCAGCAGCTTGGAGTCAAGCTGGGAGCTGTTTTTT CASSLESSWELFF - TRBJ2-2 TRBV5-4 - 13
TGTGCCAGCAGCCCCCAACCCGGGAACTATGGCTACACCTTC CASSPQPGNYGYTF once TRBJ1-2 TRBV7-2 - 14
TGCAGCGTTATAACCGGGACTAGACTCGATGAGCAGTTCTTC CSVITGTRLDEQFF - TRBJ2-1 TRBV29-1 TRBD2 14
TGTGCCAGCTCACCACTCCCCGGGTACGAGCAGTACTTC CASSPLPGYEQYF few TRBJ2-7 TRBV18 - 13